The source of this T cell receptor (beta chain) is a study of blood T cells in healthy people across ages. Germline assignment: CDR1 SGHVS and CDR2 FQNEAQ. V was pared by 4 bases and J by 1 base, with 12 bases between. This CDR3 is 15 amino acids long. A J-beta primer mix and a sample-barcoded 5' primer were used in a second PCR of roughly 7 to 12 cycles. TCRdb ran MiXCR on the 5' RACE reads and lists one entry per CDR3 protein. The sample gives 700,000 to 1,000,000 distinct CDR3 sequences, under 55% of which show up once; about 19% is in the top ten. This clonotype was observed once. Antigen specificity is unknown. Total RNA was extracted at no less than 5.5 micrograms per sample. Study-wide results and caveats: Both naive CD4+ cell counts and diversity were greater in long-lived donors than in aged donors. With age, beta diversity per million T cells declined roughly linearly, significantly by approximately 40.

Sequencing was done on a sample of blood. The rearrangement uses TRBV7-8 and TRBJ2-3; D call uncertain. The clonotype was recovered from a man between 60 and 75 years old in good health. The DNA of the CDR3 is TGTGCCAGCAGCTCATATGTGTGGGGCACAGATACGCAGTATTTT. This encodes CASSSYVWGTDTQYF. Together with reference TRBV7-8 and TRBJ2-3, the CDR3 gives the full variable domain: GAGVSQSPRYKVAKRGQDVALRCDPISGHVSLFWYQQALGQGPEFLTYFQNEAQLDKSGLPSDRFFAERPEGSVSTLKIQRTQQEDSAVYLCASSSYVWGTDTQYFGPGTRLTVL.